Presented here are 5 T cell receptor beta chains from one specimen sequenced in a study of cytomegalovirus exposure and HLA in healthy donors. PCR used 60 Vbeta primers and 13 Jbeta primers. The method was immunoSEQ multiplex PCR; TCRdb's version includes in-frame clones alone and lacks a portion of them. The repertoire table contains 140,000 to 150,000 clones. The sequencing input was PBMCs. The receptors originated from a woman in her fifties or sixties in good health and CMV-seronegative.

V gene TRBV19 combines with J gene TRBJ2-3; TRBD1 aligns across 8 bases. The germline V gene has CDR1 LNHDA and CDR2 SQIVND (reference sequence). There are 16 residues in the CDR3. The V and J ends lost 5 bases and 4 bases, in that order; junction bases with no gene match: 11. The DNA of the CDR3 is TGTGCCAGTAGTTTGAGGACAGGGTTTCTGTCAGATACGCAGTATTTT. Its translation: CASSLRTGFLSDTQYF. The variable domain in full, completed from reference TRBV19 and TRBJ2-3, reads DGGITQSPKYLFRKEGQNVTLSCEQNLNHDAMYWYRQDPGQGLRLIYYSQIVNDFQKGDIAEGYSVSREKKESFPLTVTSAQKNPTAFYLCASSLRTGFLSDTQYFGPGTRLTVL.

The rearrangement links TRBV30 to TRBJ2-1; 8 bases line up with TRBD1. The CDR3 is made up of 13 amino acids. The V gene's germline CDR1 is GTSNPN and CDR2 SVGIG (reference sequence). J gave up 6 bases and V 3 bases, and 4 bases lay outside the gene matches. CDR3 nucleotide sequence: TGTGCCTGGAGATTAACAGGGGGCAATGAGCAGTTCTTC. This encodes CAWRLTGGNEQFF.

The chain combines TRBV5-1 with TRBJ2-7, with 9 positions matching TRBD1. The V gene's germline CDR1 is SGHRS and CDR2 YFSETQ. The V segment lost 4 bases and the J segment 5 bases; nucleotides outside the gene matches: 4. The CDR3 spans 13 residues. CDR3 region: CASSARQGDEQYF. Here the CDR3 DNA reads TGCGCCAGCAGCGCGCGACAGGGGGACGAGCAGTACTTC.

The genes are TRBV19 and TRBJ1-1, with D uncertain. The CDR3 runs to 15 residues. Germline CDR1 LNHDA, CDR2 SQIVND (reference sequence). Trimming removed 3 bases at V and 6 bases at J, with 17 bases between. The CDR3 is CASSIGEQGIPEAFF. The CDR3 coding sequence is TGTGCCAGTAGTATCGGGGAGCAAGGGATCCCTGAAGCTTTCTTT.

The V and J genes are TRBV9 and TRBJ1-6; 7 bases are a match to TRBD1. V shed 3 bases and J 6 bases; nucleotides not matched to a gene: 6. The CDR3 consists of 15 residues. Germline assignment: CDR1 SGDLS and CDR2 YYNGEE. The CDR3 protein is CASSATGATNSPLHF. The CDR3 DNA reads TGTGCCAGCAGCGCAACAGGGGCCACTAATTCACCCCTCCACTTT.